This T cell receptor beta chain was observed in a study of sequential checkpoint blockade in melanoma. Study-level information: Each arm's sequence ended with maintenance nivolumab.

This table comes from immunoSEQ multiplex PCR, and its TCRdb copy is limited to in-frame clones, with some not included. Found here are under 50,000 clones, around nine tenths of them singletons; the top ten hold over 10%. The treatment is: randomized to nivolumab then ipilimumab (arm A) or the reverse (arm B). None of the patients previously received DNA-damaging chemotherapy. Germline V gene lookup returns CDR1 SGHVS and CDR2 FNYEAQ. Trimming shortened V by 5 bases and J by 0 bases, and 11 bases separated the two germline ends. CDR3 length: 14 residues. The clonotype originates from a human donor with melanoma. The J gene is TRBJ2-7, the V gene TRBV7-6; D not resolved. The sample consisted of CD8+ T cells sorted from blood (inferred from file names), taken from a patient given nivolumab and ipilimumab in sequence. The CDR3 spells CASSPDFSSYEQYF. The CDR3 DNA reads as TGTGCCAGCAGCCCTGACTTTAGCTCCTACGAGCAGTACTTC.